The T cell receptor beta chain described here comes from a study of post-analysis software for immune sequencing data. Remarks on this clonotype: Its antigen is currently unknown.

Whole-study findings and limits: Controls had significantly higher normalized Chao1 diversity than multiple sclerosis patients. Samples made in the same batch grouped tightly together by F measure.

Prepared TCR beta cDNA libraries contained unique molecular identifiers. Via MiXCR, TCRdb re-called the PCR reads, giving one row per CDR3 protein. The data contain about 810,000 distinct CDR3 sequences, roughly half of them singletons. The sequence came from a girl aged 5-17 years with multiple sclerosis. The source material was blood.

The CDR3 nucleotides are TGTGCTAGTGGTTTGGCTGTCGGCGATAATTCACCCCTCCACTTT. This translates into CASGLAVGDNSPLHF. This chain connects TRBV12-5 to TRBJ1-6; no clear D gene. This CDR3 contains 15 residues. V was pared by 1 base and J by 5 bases, with 9 bases between. Germline CDR1 LGHNT, CDR2 FRNRAP.